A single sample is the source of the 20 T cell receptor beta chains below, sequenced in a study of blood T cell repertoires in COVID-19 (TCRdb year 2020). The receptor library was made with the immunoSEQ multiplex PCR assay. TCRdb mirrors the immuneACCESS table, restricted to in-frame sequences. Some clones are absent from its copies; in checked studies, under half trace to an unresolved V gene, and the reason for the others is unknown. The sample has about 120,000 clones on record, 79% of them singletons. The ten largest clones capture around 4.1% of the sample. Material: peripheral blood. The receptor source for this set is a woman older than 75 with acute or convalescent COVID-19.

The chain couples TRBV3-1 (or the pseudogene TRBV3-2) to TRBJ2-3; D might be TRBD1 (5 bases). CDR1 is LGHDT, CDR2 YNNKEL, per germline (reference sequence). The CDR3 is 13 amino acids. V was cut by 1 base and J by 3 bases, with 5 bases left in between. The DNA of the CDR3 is TGTGCCAGCAGCCAAGCAGGGACAGATACGCAGTATTTT. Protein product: CASSQAGTDTQYF.

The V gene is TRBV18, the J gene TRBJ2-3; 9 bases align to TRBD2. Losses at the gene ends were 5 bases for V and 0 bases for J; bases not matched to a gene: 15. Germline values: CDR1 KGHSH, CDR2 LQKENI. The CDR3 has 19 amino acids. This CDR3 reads CASSSFAGGPEYSTDTQYF. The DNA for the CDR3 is TGTGCCAGCTCATCCTTCGCGGGGGGGCCAGAGTATAGCACAGATACGCAGTATTTT.

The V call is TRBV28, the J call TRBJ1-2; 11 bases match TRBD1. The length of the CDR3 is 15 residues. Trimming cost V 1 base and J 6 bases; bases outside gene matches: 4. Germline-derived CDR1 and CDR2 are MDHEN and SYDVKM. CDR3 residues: CASSLLGQGENGYTF. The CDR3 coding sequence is TGTGCCAGCAGTTTATTGGGACAGGGGGAGAATGGCTACACCTTC.

DNA of the CDR3: TGTGCCAGCAGCTTAGTATCAGGGTTCAGCACTGAAGCTTTCTTT. Its translation is CASSLVSGFSTEAFF. This sequence joins TRBV7-9 and TRBJ1-1; maybe TRBD1 (5 bases). V shed 1 base and J shed 4 bases, with 13 bases lying between them. The CDR3 loop spans 15 amino acids. Germline CDR1 SEHNR, CDR2 FQNEAQ (reference sequence). Together with reference TRBV7-9 and TRBJ1-1, the CDR3 gives the full variable domain: DTGVSQNPRHKITKRGQNVTFRCDPISEHNRLYWYRQTLGQGPEFLTYFQNEAQLEKSRLLSDRFSAERPKGSFSTLEIQRTEQGDSAMYLCASSLVSGFSTEAFFGQGTRLTVV.

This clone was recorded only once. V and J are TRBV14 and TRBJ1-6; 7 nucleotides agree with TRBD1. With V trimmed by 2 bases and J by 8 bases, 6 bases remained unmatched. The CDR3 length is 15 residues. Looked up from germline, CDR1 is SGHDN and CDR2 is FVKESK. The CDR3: CASSQNRGNDSPLHF. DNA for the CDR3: TGTGCCAGCAGCCAAAACAGGGGTAACGATTCACCCCTCCACTTT.

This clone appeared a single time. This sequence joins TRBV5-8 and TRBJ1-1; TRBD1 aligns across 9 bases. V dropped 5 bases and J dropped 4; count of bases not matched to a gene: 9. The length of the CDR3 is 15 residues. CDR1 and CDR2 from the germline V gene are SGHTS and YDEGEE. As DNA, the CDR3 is TGTGCCAGCAGGAGGGGACAGGGTTTGGGCACTGAAGCTTTCTTT. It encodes CASRRGQGLGTEAFF.

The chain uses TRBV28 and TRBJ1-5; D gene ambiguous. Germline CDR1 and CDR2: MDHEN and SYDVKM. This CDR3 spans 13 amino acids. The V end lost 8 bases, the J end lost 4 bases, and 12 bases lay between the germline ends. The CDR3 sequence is CASAEDSNQPQHF. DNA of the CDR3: TGTGCCAGCGCGGAGGATTCGAATCAGCCCCAGCATTTT.

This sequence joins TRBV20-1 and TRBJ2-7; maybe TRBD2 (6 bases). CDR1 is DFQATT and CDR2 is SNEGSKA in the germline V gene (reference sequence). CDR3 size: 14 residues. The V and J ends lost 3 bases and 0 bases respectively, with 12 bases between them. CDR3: CSASGWRDSYEQYF. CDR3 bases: TGCAGTGCTAGTGGGTGGAGGGACTCCTACGAGCAGTACTTC.

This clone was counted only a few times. CDR3 coding DNA: TGTGCCAGCAGGGCAGGGACAGTCAGAAGCTATGGCTACACCTTC. It specifies CASRAGTVRSYGYTF. The chain employs TRBV2 and TRBJ1-2, with 7 bases aligning to TRBD1. The germline V gene encodes CDR1 SNHLY and CDR2 FYNNEI. The CDR3 consists of 15 residues. V lost 6 bases to trimming and J lost 4 bases; unmatched junction nucleotides: 11.

CDR3 in amino acids: CASSIQSSGRAGETQYF. The CDR3 bases are TGTGCCAGCAGCATCCAGTCTAGCGGGAGGGCCGGGGAGACCCAGTACTTC. The chain couples TRBV7-2 to TRBJ2-5; 12 bases align to TRBD2. V dropped 5 bases and J dropped 5; count of bases not matched to a gene: 12. The CDR3 covers 17 residues. Looked up from germline, CDR1 is SGHTA and CDR2 is FQGNSA.

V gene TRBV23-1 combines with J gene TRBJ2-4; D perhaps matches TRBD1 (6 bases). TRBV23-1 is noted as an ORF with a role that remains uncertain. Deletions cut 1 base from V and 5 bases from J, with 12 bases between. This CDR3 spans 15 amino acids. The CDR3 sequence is CASSQWDTAENIQYF. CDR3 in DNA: TGCGCCAGCAGTCAATGGGACACGGCGGAAAACATTCAGTACTTC.

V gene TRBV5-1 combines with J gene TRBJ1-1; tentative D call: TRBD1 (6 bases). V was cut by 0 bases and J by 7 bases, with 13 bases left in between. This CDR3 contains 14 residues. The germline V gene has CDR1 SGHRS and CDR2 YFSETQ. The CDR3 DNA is TGCGCCAGCAGCTTGGGGACAGATCATGGTGAAGCTTTCTTT. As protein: CASSLGTDHGEAFF.

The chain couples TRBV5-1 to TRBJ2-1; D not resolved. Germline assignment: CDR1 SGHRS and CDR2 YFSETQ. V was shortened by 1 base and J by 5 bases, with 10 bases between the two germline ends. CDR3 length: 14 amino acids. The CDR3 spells CASSLNAVNNEQFF. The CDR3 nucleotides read TGCGCCAGCAGCTTGAATGCAGTAAACAATGAGCAGTTCTTC.

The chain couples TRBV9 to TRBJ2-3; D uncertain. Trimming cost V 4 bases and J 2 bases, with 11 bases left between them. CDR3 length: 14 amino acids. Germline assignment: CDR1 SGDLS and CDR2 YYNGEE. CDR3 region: CASSPGGPTDTQYF. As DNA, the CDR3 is TGTGCCAGCAGCCCCGGCGGTCCCACAGATACGCAGTATTTT.

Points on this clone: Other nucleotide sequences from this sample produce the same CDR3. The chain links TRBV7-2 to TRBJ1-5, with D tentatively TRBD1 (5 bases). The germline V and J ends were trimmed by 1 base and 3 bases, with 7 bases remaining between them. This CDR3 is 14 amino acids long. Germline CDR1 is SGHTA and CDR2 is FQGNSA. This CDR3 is CASSLGRVNQPQHF. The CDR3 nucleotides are TGTGCCAGCAGCTTAGGCAGGGTCAATCAGCCCCAGCATTTT.

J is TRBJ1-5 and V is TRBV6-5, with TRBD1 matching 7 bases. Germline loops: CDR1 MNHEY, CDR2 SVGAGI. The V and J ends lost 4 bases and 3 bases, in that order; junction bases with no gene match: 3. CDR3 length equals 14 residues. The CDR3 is CASSSTGPNQPQHF. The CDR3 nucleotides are TGTGCCAGCAGTTCGACAGGGCCCAATCAGCCCCAGCATTTT.

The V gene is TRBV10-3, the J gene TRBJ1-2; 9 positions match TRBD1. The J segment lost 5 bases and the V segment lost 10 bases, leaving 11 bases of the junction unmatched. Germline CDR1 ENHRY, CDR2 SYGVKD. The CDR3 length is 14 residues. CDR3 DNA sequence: TGTGCCACCGGAATGGGGGACAGGGAGTATGGCTACACCTTC. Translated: CATGMGDREYGYTF.

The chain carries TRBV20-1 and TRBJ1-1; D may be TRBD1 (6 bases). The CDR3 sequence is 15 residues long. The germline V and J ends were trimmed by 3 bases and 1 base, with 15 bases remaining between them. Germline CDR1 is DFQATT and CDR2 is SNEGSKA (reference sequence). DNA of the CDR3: TGCAGTGCTAGTGAATTGCAGGGGACGAACACTGAAGCTTTCTTT. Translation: CSASELQGTNTEAFF.

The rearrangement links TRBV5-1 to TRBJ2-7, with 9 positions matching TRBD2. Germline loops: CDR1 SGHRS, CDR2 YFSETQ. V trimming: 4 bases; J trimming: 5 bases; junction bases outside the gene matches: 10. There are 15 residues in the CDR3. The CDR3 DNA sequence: TGCGCCAGCAGCCCGGGGGCTAGCGGGACACACGAGCAGTACTTC. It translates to CASSPGASGTHEQYF.

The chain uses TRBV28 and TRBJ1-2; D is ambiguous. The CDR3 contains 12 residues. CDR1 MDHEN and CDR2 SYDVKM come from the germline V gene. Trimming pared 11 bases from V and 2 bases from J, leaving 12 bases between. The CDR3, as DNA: TGTGCCCTAGGAGACCGAAACTATGGCTACACCTTC. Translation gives CALGDRNYGYTF.